This TCR beta chain derives from a study of control samples from healthy donors and cancer patients. Trimming took 4 bases from V and 1 from J; bases not matched to a gene: 3. The CDR3 consists of 15 residues. The germline CDR1 and CDR2 sequences are SGDLS and YYNGEE. The assay was immunoSEQ multiplex PCR, and TCRdb's table has in-frame clones only and misses some. The sample carries about 120,000 clones, 85% to 90% recorded once. The gene calls are TRBV9 and TRBJ2-5; 11 positions agree with TRBD2. The sequence was collected from a man aged 30-40 years in good health. Sequenced input: blood. For the CDR3, the DNA is TGTGCCAGCAGCCTCGGACTAGCGGGCCAAGAGACCCAGTACTTC. This encodes CASSLGLAGQETQYF.